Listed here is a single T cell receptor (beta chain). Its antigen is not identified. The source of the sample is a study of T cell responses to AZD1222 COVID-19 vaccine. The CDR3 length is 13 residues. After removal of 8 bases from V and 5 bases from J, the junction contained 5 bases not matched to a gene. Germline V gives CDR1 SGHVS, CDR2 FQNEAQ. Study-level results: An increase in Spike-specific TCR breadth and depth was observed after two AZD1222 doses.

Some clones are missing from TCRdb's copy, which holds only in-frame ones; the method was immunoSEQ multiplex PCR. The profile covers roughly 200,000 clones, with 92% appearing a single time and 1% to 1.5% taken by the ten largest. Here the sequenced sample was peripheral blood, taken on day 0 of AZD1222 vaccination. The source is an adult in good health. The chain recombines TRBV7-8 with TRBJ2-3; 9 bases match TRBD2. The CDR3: CASLRGGLDTQYF. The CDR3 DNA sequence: TGTGCCAGCCTGCGGGGGGGCTTAGATACGCAGTATTTT.